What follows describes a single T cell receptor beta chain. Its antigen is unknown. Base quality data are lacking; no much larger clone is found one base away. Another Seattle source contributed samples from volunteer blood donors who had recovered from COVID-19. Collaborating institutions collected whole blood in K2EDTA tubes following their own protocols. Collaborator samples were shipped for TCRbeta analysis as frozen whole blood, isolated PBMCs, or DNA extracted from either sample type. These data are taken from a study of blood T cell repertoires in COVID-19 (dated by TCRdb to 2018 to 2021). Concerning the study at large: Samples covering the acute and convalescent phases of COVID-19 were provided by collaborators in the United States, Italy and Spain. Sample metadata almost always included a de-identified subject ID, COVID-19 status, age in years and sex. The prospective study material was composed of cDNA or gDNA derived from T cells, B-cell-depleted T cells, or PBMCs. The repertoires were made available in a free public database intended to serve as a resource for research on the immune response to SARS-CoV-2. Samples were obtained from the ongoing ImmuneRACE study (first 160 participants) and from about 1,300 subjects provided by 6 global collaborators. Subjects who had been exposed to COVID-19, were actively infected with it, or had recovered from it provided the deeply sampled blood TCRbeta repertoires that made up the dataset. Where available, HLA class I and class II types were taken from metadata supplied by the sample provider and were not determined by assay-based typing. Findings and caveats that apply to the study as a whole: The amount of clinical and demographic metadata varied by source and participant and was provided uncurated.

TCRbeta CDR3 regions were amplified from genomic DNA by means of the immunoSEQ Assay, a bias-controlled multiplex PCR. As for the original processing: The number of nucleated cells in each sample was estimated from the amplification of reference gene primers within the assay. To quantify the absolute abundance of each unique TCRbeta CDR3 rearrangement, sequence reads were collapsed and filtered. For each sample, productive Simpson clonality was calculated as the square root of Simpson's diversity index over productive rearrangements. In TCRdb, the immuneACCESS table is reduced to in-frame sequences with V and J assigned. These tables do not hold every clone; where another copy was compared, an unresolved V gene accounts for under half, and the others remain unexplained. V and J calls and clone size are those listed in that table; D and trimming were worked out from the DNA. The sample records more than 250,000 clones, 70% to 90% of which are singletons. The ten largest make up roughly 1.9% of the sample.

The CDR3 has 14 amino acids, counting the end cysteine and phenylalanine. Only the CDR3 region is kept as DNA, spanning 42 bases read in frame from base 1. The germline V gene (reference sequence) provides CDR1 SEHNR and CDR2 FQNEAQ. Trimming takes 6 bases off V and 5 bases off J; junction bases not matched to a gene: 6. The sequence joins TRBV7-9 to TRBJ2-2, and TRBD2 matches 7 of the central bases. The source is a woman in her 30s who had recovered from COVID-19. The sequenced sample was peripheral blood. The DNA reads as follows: TGTGCCAGCAGTACGTGGGAGGGAACCGGGGAGCTGTTTTTT. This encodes CASSTWEGTGELFF.